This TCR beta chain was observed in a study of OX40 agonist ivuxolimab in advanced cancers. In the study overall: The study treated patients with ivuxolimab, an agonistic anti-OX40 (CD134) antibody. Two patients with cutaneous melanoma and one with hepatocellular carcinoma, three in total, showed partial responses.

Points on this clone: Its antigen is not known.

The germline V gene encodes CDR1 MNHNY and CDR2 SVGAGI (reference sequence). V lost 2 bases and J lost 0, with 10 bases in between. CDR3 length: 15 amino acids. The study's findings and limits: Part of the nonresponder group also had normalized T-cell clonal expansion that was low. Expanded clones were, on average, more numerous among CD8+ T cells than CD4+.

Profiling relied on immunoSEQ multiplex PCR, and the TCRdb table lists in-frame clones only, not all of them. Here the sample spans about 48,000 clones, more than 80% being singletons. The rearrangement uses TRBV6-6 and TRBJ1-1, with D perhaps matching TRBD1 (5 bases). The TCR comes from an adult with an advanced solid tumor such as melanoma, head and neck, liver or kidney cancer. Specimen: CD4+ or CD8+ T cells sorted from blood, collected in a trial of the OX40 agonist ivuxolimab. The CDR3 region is CASSYRDGMNTEAFF. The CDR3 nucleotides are TGTGCCAGCAGTTACCGGGACGGCATGAACACTGAAGCTTTCTTT.